This TCR beta chain originates from a study of a mutant IDH1 vaccine in newly diagnosed glioma. Background on the study: Vaccines began 4-6 weeks after radiotherapy alone, or with temozolomide cycles. It was radiotherapy, temozolomide, or both that patients received previously, with most receiving both.

With 6 bases removed from V and 4 bases from J, the gap between germline ends came to 10 bases. In germline, CDR1 is SQVTM, CDR2 ANQGSEA. This CDR3 spans 12 amino acids. Clones were sequenced by immunoSEQ multiplex PCR, and TCRdb holds only the in-frame ones, with some missing. In the table there are about 64,000 clones, more than 75% of which are singletons. This clone was observed a handful of times. Its antigen is undetermined. Time point meaning: week 23, last vaccination. With topical imiquimod, each dose of the vaccine consisted of 300 ug of mutant IDH1 20-mer peptide. This TCR was recovered from a man aged 25 to 45 with glioma. Specimen: PBMCs, collected from a glioma patient whose treatment included an IDH1 peptide vaccine. The chain links TRBV29-1 to TRBJ1-5, with D maybe TRBD1 (5 bases). CDR3 DNA sequence: TGCAGCGTCGGCACAGGTAATCAGCCCCAGCATTTT. This gives the protein CSVGTGNQPQHF.